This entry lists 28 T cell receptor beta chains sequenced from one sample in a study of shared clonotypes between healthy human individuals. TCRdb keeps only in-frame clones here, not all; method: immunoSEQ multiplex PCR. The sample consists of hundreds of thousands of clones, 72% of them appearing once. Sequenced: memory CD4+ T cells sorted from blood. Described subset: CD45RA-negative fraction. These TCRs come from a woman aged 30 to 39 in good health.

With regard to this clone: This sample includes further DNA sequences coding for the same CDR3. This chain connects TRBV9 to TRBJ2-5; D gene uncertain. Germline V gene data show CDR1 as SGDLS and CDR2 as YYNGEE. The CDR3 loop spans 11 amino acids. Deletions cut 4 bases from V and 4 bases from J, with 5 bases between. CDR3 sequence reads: CASSRGETQYF. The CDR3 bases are TGTGCCAGCAGCAGAGGAGAGACCCAGTACTTC.

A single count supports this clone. The CDR3 sequence is CASSVGSSGSGTDTQYF. The CDR3 DNA is TGTGCCAGCAGCGTAGGGAGTAGCGGGAGTGGAACAGATACGCAGTATTTT. This chain joins TRBV9 and TRBJ2-3; 9 nucleotides agree with TRBD2. The J segment lost 3 bases and the V segment lost 0 bases, leaving 8 bases of the junction unmatched. CDR1 is SGDLS, CDR2 YYNGEE, per germline. This CDR3 has 17 amino acids.

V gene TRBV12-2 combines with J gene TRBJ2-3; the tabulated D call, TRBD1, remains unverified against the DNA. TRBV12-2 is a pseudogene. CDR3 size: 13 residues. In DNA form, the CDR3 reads TGTGCAAGTCGCTTAAATCAGGAAGATACGCAGTATTTT. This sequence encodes CASRLNQEDTQYF.

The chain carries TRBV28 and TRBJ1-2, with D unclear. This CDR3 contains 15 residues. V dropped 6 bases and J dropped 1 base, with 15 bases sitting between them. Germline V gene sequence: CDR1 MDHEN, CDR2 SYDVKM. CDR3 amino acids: CASRQQPLVNYGYTF. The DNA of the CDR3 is TGTGCCAGCAGACAACAGCCATTAGTTAACTATGGCTACACCTTC.

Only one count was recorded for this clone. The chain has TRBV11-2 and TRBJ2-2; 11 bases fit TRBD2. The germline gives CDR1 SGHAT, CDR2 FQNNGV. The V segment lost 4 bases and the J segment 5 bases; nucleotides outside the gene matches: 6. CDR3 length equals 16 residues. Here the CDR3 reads CASSSVAGGPTGELFF. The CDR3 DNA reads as TGTGCCAGCAGCTCAGTAGCGGGAGGGCCAACCGGGGAGCTGTTTTTT.

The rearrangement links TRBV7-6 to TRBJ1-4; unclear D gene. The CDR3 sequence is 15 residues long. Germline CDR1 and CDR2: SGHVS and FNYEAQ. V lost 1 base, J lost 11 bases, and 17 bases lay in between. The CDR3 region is CASSLGHSTGGKLFF. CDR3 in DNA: TGTGCCAGCAGCTTAGGGCACTCAACGGGTGGCAAACTGTTTTTT.

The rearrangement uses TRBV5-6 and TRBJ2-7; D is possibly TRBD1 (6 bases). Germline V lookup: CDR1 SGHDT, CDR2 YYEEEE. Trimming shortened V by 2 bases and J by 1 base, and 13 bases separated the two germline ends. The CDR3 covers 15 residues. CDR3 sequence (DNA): TGTGCCAGCAGCTTCGCCCCCCAGGGGTCCTACGAGCAGTACTTC. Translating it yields CASSFAPQGSYEQYF.

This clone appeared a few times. CDR3 loop: CASSFMGSATELNEQFF. The CDR3 DNA reads as TGCGCCAGCAGCTTCATGGGTAGCGCGACCGAACTCAATGAGCAGTTCTTC. The V gene is TRBV5-1, the J gene TRBJ2-1, with D possibly matching TRBD2 (5 bases). Germline V gene data show CDR1 as SGHRS and CDR2 as YFSETQ. The V end was cut by 2 bases, the J end by 6 bases, with 21 bases between. This CDR3 has 17 amino acids.

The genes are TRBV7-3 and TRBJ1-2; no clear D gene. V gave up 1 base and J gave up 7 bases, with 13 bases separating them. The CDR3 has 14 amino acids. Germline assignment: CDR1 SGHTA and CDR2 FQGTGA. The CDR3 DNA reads TGTGCCAGCAGCTTAAGGGCCCGACGGTGTGGCTACACCTTC. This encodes CASSLRARRCGYTF.

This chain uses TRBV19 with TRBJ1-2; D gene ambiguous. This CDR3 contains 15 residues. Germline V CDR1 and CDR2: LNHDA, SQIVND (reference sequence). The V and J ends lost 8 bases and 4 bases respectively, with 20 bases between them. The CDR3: CASSIGAGTIYGYTF. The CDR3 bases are TGTGCCAGTTCGATAGGTGCGGGTACTATCTATGGCTACACCTTC.

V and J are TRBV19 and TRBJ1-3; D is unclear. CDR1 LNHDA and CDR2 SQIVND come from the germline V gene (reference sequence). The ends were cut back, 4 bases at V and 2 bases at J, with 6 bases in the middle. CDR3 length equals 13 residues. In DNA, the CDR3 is TGTGCCAGTAGTAACCCGCCTGGAAACACCATATATTTT. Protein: CASSNPPGNTIYF.

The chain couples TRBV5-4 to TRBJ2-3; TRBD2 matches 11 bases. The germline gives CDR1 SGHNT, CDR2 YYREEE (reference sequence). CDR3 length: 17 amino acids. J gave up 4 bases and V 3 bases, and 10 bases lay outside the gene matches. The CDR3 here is CASSSKSTSGTADTQYF. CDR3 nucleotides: TGTGCCAGCAGCTCGAAATCGACTAGCGGGACTGCAGATACGCAGTATTTT.

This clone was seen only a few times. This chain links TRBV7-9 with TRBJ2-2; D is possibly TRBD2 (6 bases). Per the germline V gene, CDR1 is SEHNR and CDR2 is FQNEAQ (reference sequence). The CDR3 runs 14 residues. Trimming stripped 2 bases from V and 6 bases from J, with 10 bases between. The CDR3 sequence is CASSLLGTAGELFF. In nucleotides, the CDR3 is TGTGCCAGCAGCTTACTAGGGACTGCCGGGGAGCTGTTTTTT.

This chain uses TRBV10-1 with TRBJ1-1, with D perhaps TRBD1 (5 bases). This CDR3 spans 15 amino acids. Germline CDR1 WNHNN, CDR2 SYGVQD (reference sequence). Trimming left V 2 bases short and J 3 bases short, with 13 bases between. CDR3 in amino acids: CASSEGGKGHTEAFF. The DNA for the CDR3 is TGCGCCAGCAGTGAGGGTGGGAAGGGGCACACTGAAGCTTTCTTT.

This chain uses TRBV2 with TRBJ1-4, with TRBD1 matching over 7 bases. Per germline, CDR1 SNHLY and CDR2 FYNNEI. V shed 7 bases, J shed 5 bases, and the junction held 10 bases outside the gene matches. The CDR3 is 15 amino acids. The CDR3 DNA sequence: TGTGCCAGCATCCCTACAGGGGTTGCGAATGAAAAACTGTTTTTT. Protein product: CASIPTGVANEKLFF. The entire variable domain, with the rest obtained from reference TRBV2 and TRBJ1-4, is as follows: EPEVTQTPSHQVTQMGQEVILRCVPISNHLYFYWYRQILGQKVEFLVSFYNNEISEKSEIFDDQFSVERPDGSNFTLKIRSTKLEDSAMYFCASIPTGVANEKLFFGSGTQLSVL.

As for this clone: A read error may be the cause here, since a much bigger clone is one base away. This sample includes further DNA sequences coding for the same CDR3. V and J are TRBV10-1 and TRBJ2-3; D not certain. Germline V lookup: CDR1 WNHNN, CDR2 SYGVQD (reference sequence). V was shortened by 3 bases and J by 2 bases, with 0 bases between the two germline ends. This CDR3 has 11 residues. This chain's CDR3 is CASSDTDTQYF. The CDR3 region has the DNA TGCGCCAGCAGTGACACAGATACGCAGTATTTT.

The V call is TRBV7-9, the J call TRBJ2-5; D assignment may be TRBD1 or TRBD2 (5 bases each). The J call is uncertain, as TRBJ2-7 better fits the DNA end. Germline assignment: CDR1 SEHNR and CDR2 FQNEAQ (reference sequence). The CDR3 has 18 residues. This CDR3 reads CASSLTLGQRGDAYEQYF. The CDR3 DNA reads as TGTGCCAGCAGCTTAACCCTCGGGCAGAGAGGGGATGCGTACGAGCAGTACTTC.

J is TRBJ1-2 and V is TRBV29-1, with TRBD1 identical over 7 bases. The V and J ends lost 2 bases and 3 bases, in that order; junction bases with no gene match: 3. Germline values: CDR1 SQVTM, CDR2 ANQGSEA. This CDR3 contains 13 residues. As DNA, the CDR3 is TGCAGCGTTGAACAGGGGACAGACTATGGCTACACCTTC. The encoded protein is CSVEQGTDYGYTF.

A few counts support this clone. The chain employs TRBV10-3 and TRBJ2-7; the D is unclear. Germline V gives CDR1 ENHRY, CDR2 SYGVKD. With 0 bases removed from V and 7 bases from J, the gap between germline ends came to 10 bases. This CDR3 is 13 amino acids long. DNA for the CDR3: TGTGCCATCAGTGAGTCGGAAGGGCGGGAGCAGTACTTC. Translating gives CAISESEGREQYF.

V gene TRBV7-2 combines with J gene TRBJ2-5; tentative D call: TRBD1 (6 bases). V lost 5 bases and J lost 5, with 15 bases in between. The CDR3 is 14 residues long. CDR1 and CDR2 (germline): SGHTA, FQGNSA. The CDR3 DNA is TGTGCCAGCAGCGCCTACAGGGCGAGGGAGACCCAGTACTTC. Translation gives CASSAYRARETQYF.

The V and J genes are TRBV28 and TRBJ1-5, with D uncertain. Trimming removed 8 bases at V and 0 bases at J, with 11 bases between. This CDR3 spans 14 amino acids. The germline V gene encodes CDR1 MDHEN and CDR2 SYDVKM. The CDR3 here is CASGPPHSNQPQHF. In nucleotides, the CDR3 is TGTGCCAGCGGCCCCCCTCATAGCAATCAGCCCCAGCATTTT.

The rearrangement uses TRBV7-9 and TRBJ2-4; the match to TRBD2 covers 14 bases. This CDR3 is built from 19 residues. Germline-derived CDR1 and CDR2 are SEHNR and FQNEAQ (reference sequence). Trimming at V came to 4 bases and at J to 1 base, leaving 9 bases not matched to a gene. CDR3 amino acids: CASSSTGTSGRMAKNIQYF. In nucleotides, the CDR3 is TGTGCCAGCAGCTCAACCGGGACTAGCGGGAGAATGGCCAAAAACATTCAGTACTTC.

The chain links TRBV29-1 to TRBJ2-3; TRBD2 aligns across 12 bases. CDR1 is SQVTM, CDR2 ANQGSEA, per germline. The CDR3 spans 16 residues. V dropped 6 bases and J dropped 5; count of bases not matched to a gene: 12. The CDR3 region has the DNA TGCAGCGTCGTCTATGGGACTAGCGGGTTTAAAGATACGCAGTATTTT. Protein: CSVVYGTSGFKDTQYF.

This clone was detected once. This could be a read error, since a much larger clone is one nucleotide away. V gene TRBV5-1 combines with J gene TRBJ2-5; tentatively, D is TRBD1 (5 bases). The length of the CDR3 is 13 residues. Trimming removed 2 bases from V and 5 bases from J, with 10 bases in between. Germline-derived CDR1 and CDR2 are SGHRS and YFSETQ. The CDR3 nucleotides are TGCGCCAGCAGCTTCGGACACGGGGAGACCCAGTACTTC. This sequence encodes CASSFGHGETQYF.

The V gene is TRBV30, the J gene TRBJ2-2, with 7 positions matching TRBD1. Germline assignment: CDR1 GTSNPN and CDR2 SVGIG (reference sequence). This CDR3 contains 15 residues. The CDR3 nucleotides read TGTGTTCTTCGGAACAGGGGTCGGCGCACCGGGGAGCTGTTTTTT. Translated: CVLRNRGRRTGELFF.

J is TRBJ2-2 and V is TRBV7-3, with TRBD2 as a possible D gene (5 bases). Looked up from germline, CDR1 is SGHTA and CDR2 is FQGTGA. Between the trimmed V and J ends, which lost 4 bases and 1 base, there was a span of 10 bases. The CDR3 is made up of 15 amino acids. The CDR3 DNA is TGTGCCAGCAGCTCCGCGGGCTGGAACACCGGGGAGCTGTTTTTT. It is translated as CASSSAGWNTGELFF.

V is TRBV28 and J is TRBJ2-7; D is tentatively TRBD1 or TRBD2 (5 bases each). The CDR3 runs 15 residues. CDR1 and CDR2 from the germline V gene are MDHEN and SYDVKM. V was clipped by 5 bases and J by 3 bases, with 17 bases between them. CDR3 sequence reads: CASSVEGRVRYEQYF. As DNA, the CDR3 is TGTGCCAGCAGTGTAGAGGGACGGGTACGCTACGAGCAGTACTTC.

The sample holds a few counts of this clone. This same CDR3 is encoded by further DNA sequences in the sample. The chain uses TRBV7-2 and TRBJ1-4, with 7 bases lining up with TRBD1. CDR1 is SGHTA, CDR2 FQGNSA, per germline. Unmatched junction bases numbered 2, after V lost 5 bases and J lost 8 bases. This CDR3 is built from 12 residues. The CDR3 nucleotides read TGTGCCAGCAGCCCGGACAGGGAAAAACTGTTTTTT. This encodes CASSPDREKLFF.